The present TCR beta chain was sequenced within a study of shared clonotypes between healthy human individuals. This clone was seen a handful of times. Clones were read by immunoSEQ multiplex PCR, and TCRdb kept only the in-frame ones, dropping some. Of just over 2,000,000 clones in the sample, approximately 95% were seen once. CDR3 length: 13 amino acids. V was clipped by 6 bases and J by 3 bases, with 11 bases between them. The germline gives CDR1 MNHEY, CDR2 SVGAGI. Terminally differentiated effector memory CD45RA+ cells were left out of the naive CD8 fraction, which was CD45RO-negative and positively selected for CCR7.

V usage is TRBV6-5 and J usage is TRBJ1-2; D may be TRBD1 (5 bases). Sequencing was carried out using naive CD8+ T cells sorted from blood. The TCR sequence derives from a man in his late teens or twenties in good health. CDR3 bases: TGTGCCAGCAGGATGACAGACGACTATGGCTACACCTTC. Its protein product is CASRMTDDYGYTF.